The sequence of this T cell receptor beta chain was determined in a study of blood T cell repertoires in COVID-19. About the study: Acute-phase and convalescent COVID-19 samples originated in the United States, Italy and Spain. In each case, the material was cDNA or gDNA derived from T cells, B-cell-depleted T cells, or PBMCs.

Seattle patient enrollment occurred during active infection, with longitudinal follow-up thereafter. Original methodology: Estimation of nucleated cell counts relied on the amplification of reference gene primers. Method: immunoSEQ multiplex PCR; TCRdb's copy keeps in-frame clones and lacks some. Clone size and V and J calls were adopted from that table, with D and trimming inferred from the DNA. This table has roughly 200,000 clones, 75% to 85% appearing once. The CDR3 length is 15 residues. The trim removed 0 bases at V and 1 base at J, leaving 4 bases unmatched. Germline V CDR1 and CDR2: SGHKS, YYEKEE (reference sequence).

This sequence joins TRBV5-5 and TRBJ2-7; 7 bases map to TRBD1. The clonotype comes from a woman aged 40 to 50 with COVID-19, enrolled during active disease. The specimen was peripheral blood. CDR3 protein: CASSLDPGQSYEQYV. The DNA of the CDR3 is TGTGCCAGCAGCTTGGACCCGGGACAGTCCTACGAGCAGTACGTC.